This TCR beta chain was recovered during a study of CD8+CD57+ T cells in acquired aplastic anemia. In the study overall: Across the sorted CD4+ and CD8+ cells, DNA amounts averaged around 3.2 ug.

CD8+CD57+ cell expansion had been shown by flow cytometry in patients chosen for sequencing. Blood came from patients not yet given any therapy. This clonotype was recorded a few times. Its antigen is as yet unknown. CDR3 length: 13 amino acids. Germline V lookup: CDR1 LNHNV, CDR2 YYDKDF (reference sequence). The V gene lost 0 bases and the J gene lost 6 bases, with 5 bases spanning the gap. Study findings and constraints: Overlapping CD8+ CDR3 repertoires of patients and controls contained nearly 30 shared sequences.

Genomic DNA served as template for TCR beta VDJ and CDR3 profiling. TCRdb redid the calling of the reads with MiXCR, one entry per CDR3 protein. The sample has hundreds of thousands of distinct CDR3 sequences; over 25% are singletons. This clonotype originated in a human donor with aplastic anemia. The sequenced sample was sorted CD4+, CD8+, or CD8+CD57+ T cells (not recorded which) from PBMCs. This chain uses TRBV15 with TRBJ2-2; D is undetermined. Here the CDR3 reads CATSRDQPGELFF. The CDR3, as DNA: TGTGCCACCAGCAGAGATCAACCCGGGGAGCTGTTTTTT.